This T cell receptor beta chain was sequenced during a study of cytomegalovirus exposure and HLA in healthy donors. Points on this clone: The antigen is unknown.

Study-wide findings and caveats: At a 0.05 false discovery rate, a later analysis found some 18,000 TCR beta sequences to be associated with HLA alleles. Common viral pathogens (according to a later analysis) appeared linked to several of the most significant clusters. It was only CMV serostatus that was available as immune exposure information.

Germline-derived CDR1 and CDR2 are MDHEN and SYDVKM. V dropped 3 bases and J dropped 4 bases, with 9 bases sitting between them. This CDR3 has 13 amino acids. The primer mix had 60 Vbeta and 13 Jbeta primers. TCRdb keeps only in-frame clones here, not all; method: immunoSEQ multiplex PCR. The repertoire holds roughly 93,000 clones, under 80% seen once, with 1.5% to 2% in the top ten. J is TRBJ1-2 and V is TRBV28; D not certain. The sequenced sample consisted of PBMCs. This TCR was sampled from a male donor in good health and CMV-seronegative. The CDR3 DNA sequence: TGTGCCAGCAGTTTGGGAGGGCCCTATGGCTACACCTTC. The encoded protein is CASSLGGPYGYTF.